The 5 T cell receptor beta chains presented below share a single source sample, sequenced in a study of cytomegalovirus exposure and HLA in healthy donors. Primers: 60 Vbeta forward and 13 Jbeta reverse. Measured with immunoSEQ multiplex PCR; TCRdb has only the in-frame clones, and not every one. Of about 88,000 clones detected, 69% appear once; the ten largest clones hold about 2.9%. The sequencing sample was made of PBMCs. These receptors all stem from a man aged 45-65 years in good health and CMV-seronegative.

The V and J genes are TRBV28 and TRBJ1-6; no definite D call. The CDR3 is 11 residues long. Trimming removed 6 bases at V and 7 bases at J, with 4 bases between. Per germline, CDR1 MDHEN and CDR2 SYDVKM. The CDR3 spells CASSQNSPLHF. CDR3 DNA: TGTGCCAGCAGCCAAAATTCACCCCTCCACTTT. The entire variable domain, with the rest obtained from reference TRBV28 and TRBJ1-6, is as follows: DVKVTQSSRYLVKRTGEKVFLECVQDMDHENMFWYRQDPGLGLRLIYFSYDVKMKEKGDIPEGYSVSREKKERFSLILESASTNQTSMYLCASSQNSPLHFGNGTRLTVT.

The table lists this clone with a few counts. CDR3 sequence reads: CASSQGQGGETQYF. Written as DNA, the CDR3 is TGCGCCAGCAGCCAGGGACAGGGAGGAGAGACCCAGTACTTC. This chain links TRBV5-1 with TRBJ2-5, with 9 bases aligning to TRBD1. The ends lost 4 bases at V and 4 bases at J; junction bases unmatched: 5. Germline V gene sequence: CDR1 SGHRS, CDR2 YFSETQ. The CDR3 runs 14 residues.

The chain recombines TRBV7-3 with TRBJ2-2, with a weak D call TRBD1 (6 bases). The V gene's germline CDR1 is SGHTA and CDR2 FQGTGA. Trimming cost V 6 bases and J 2 bases, with 10 bases left between them. The CDR3 sequence is 14 residues long. The CDR3 is CASRSGHNTGELFF. CDR3 bases: TGTGCCAGCAGATCGGGACACAACACCGGGGAGCTGTTTTTT.

Only one count was recorded for this clone. This sample also contains other DNA sequences that code for the same CDR3. The chain joins TRBV18 to TRBJ1-5, with 10 bases lining up with TRBD1. After removal of 3 bases from V and 5 bases from J, the junction contained 1 base not matched to a gene. Looked up from germline, CDR1 is KGHSH and CDR2 is LQKENI. The CDR3 runs 14 residues. This CDR3 is CASSPTGGDQPQHF. The CDR3 bases are TGTGCCAGCTCACCGACAGGGGGCGATCAGCCCCAGCATTTT.

Regarding this clone: A read error may account for a junction end that differs from germline. The CDR3 DNA is TGCAGCGTTGCAGGGGGCGTTCGGGAGACCCAGCACTTC. This sequence encodes CSVAGGVRETQHF. This chain joins TRBV29-1 and TRBJ2-5, with TRBD1 matching 8 bases. There are 13 residues in the CDR3. Germline CDR1 is SQVTM and CDR2 is ANQGSEA.